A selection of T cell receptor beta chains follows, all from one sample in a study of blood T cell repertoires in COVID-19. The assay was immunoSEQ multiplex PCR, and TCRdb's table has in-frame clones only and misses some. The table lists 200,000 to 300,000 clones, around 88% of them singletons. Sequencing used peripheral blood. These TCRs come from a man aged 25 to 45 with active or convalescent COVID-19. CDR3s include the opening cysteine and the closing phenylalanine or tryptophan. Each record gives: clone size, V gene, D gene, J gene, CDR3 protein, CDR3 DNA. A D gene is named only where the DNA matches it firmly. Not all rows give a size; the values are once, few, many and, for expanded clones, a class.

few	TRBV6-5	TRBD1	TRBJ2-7	CASSFSSPGTGVEQYF	TGTGCCAGCAGTTTCTCCTCGCCCGGGACAGGGGTCGAGCAGTACTTC
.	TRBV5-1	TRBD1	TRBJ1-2	CASSLQGENRYTF	TGCGCCAGCAGCTTACAGGGGGAGAATCGCTACACCTTC
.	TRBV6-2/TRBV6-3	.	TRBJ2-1	CASSYPQTYNEQFF	TGTGCCAGCAGTTATCCCCAGACTTACAATGAGCAGTTCTTC
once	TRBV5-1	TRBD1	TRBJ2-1	CASSLSGTGLSDEQFF	TGCGCCAGCAGCTTAAGCGGGACAGGGCTTAGCGATGAGCAGTTCTTC
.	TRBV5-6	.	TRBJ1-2	CASTRRLTNYGYTF	TGTGCCAGCACCCGGAGGCTTACTAACTATGGCTACACCTTC
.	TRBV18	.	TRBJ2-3	CASSATSTDTQYF	TGTGCCAGCTCAGCGACTAGCACAGATACGCAGTATTTT
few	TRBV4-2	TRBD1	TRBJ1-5	CASSHGQGANQPQHF	TGTGCCAGCAGCCACGGACAGGGGGCAAATCAGCCCCAGCATTTT
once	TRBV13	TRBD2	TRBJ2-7	CASSTEGLAGIEQYF	TGTGCCAGCAGCACCGAGGGACTAGCGGGGATCGAGCAGTACTTC
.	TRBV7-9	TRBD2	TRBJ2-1	CASSEASGENNEQFF	TGTGCCAGCAGTGAGGCTAGCGGGGAAAACAATGAGCAGTTCTTC
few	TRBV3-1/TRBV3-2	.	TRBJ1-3	CASSQGRGRNTIYF	TGTGCCAGCAGCCAGGGCAGGGGTAGAAACACCATATATTTT
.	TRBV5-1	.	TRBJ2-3	CASSSGEITDTQYF	TGCGCCAGCAGCTCCGGAGAAATCACAGATACGCAGTATTTT
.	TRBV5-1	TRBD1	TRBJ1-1	CASSLRQGVTEAFF	TGCGCCAGCAGCTTGCGACAGGGGGTCACTGAAGCTTTCTTT
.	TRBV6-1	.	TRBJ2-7	CASSEAGHQASHEQYF	TGTGCCAGCAGTGAAGCGGGACACCAGGCTTCCCACGAGCAGTACTTC
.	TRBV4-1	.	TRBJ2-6	CASSQGQGSSGANVLTF	TGCGCCAGCAGCCAAGGGCAGGGTAGCTCTGGGGCCAACGTCCTGACTTTC
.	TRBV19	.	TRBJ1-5	CASNRVENSNQPQHF	TGTGCCAGTAACAGGGTTGAGAATAGCAATCAGCCCCAGCATTTT
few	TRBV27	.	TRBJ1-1	CASSSQRGGPEAFF	TGTGCCAGCAGTTCCCAACGCGGGGGGCCTGAAGCTTTCTTT
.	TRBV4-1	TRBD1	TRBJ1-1	CASSRFTGADYAFF	TGCGCCAGCAGCCGGTTTACAGGGGCTGACTACGCTTTCTTT
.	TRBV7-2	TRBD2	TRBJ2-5	CASSLPRGGLYF	TGTGCCAGCAGCTTACCGCGCGGGGGGCTGTACTTC
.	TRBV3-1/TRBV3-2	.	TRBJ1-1	CASSQDRGRLMNTEAFF	TGTGCCAGCAGCCAAGATAGGGGCAGGCTTATGAACACTGAAGCTTTCTTT
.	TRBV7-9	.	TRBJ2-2	CASSFGQGNTGELFF	TGTGCCAGCAGCTTTGGGCAGGGGAACACCGGGGAGCTGTTTTTT
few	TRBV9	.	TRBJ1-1	CASSSGGSTGTEAFF	TGTGCCAGCAGCTCTGGAGGGAGCACGGGCACTGAAGCTTTCTTT
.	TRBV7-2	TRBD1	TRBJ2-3	CASSLVGTGNGDTQYF	TGTGCCAGCAGCTTAGTGGGGACAGGGAATGGAGATACGCAGTATTTT
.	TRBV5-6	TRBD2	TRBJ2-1	CASSLGLAGINEQFF	TGTGCCAGCAGCTTGGGTCTAGCGGGGATCAATGAGCAGTTCTTC
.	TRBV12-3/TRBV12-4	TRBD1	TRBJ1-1	CASTGDRGDGFF	TGTGCCAGCACAGGGGACAGGGGGGATGGTTTCTTT
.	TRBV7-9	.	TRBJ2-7	CASSLGRGVDEQYF	TGTGCCAGCAGCTTGGGCAGGGGTGTGGACGAGCAGTACTTC